One and the same sample provided the 10 T cell receptor beta chains below, sequenced in a study of OX40 agonist ivuxolimab in advanced cancers. TCRdb keeps only in-frame clones here, not all; method: immunoSEQ multiplex PCR. The sample includes 20,000 or so clones, roughly 80% of them seen just once. The sample was CD4+ or CD8+ T cells sorted from blood, taken in a trial of the OX40 agonist ivuxolimab. Receptor source: an adult with an advanced solid tumor such as melanoma, head and neck, liver or kidney cancer.

The V call is TRBV7-2, the J call TRBJ2-5; 13 bases fit TRBD2. Trimming removed 5 bases from V and 5 bases from J; junction bases left unmatched: 14. The CDR3 is made up of 18 amino acids. Germline V gene sequence: CDR1 SGHTA, CDR2 FQGNSA. The CDR3 loop reads CASSGRLGLAGARETQYF. The DNA of the CDR3 is TGTGCCAGCAGCGGCCGACTAGGACTAGCGGGAGCACGGGAGACCCAGTACTTC.

The chain carries TRBV9 and TRBJ2-2; no clear D. Germline V gene lookup returns CDR1 SGDLS and CDR2 YYNGEE. This CDR3 is 15 amino acids long. Trimming stripped 0 bases from V and 2 bases from J, with 8 bases between. CDR3 loop: CASSVEGLNTGELFF. CDR3 bases: TGTGCCAGCAGCGTAGAAGGGCTTAACACCGGGGAGCTGTTTTTT.

This clone came up a few times. The chain joins TRBV29-1 to TRBJ2-7; D is tentatively TRBD1 or TRBD2 (6 bases each). V lost 6 bases to trimming and J lost 5 bases, with 11 bases between them. From germline, CDR1 is SQVTM and CDR2 ANQGSEA. The CDR3 consists of 11 residues. The CDR3 sequence: CSVDRGDEQYF. The CDR3 nucleotides are TGCAGCGTCGATAGGGGGGACGAGCAGTACTTC.

J is TRBJ1-1 and V is TRBV19; 8 bases map to TRBD1. Unmatched junction bases numbered 3, after V lost 4 bases and J lost 11 bases. Germline CDR1 is LNHDA and CDR2 is SQIVND (reference sequence). The CDR3 loop spans 11 amino acids. This CDR3 is CASSNRDRAFF. CDR3 DNA: TGTGCCAGTAGTAACCGGGACAGGGCTTTCTTT. Full variable domain (missing parts from reference TRBV19 and TRBJ1-1): DGGITQSPKYLFRKEGQNVTLSCEQNLNHDAMYWYRQDPGQGLRLIYYSQIVNDFQKGDIAEGYSVSREKKESFPLTVTSAQKNPTAFYLCASSNRDRAFFGQGTRLTVV.

The chain has TRBV5-1 and TRBJ1-3, with 7 bases aligning to TRBD1. The V and J ends lost 0 bases and 2 bases, in that order; junction bases with no gene match: 2. The CDR3 length is 15 residues. Germline assignment: CDR1 SGHRS and CDR2 YFSETQ. CDR3 nucleotide sequence: TGCGCCAGCAGCTTGGGGACAGGCCCTGGAAACACCATATATTTT. It is translated as CASSLGTGPGNTIYF.

This clone was observed a single time. This chain links TRBV28 with TRBJ1-5; a possible D gene is TRBD1 (5 bases). CDR1 is MDHEN and CDR2 is SYDVKM in the germline V gene. The CDR3 totals 16 residues. V was pared by 5 bases and J by 2 bases, with 16 bases between. The CDR3 DNA reads TGTGCCAGCAGTCCCTCGACTCGGGGGGGCAATCAGCCCCAGCATTTT. Amino acid sequence: CASSPSTRGGNQPQHF.

This clone was counted once. The rearrangement uses TRBV6-5 and TRBJ1-1; TRBD1 aligns across 8 bases. V lost 6 bases to trimming and J lost 2 bases; unmatched junction nucleotides: 5. CDR1 MNHEY and CDR2 SVGAGI come from the germline V gene. This CDR3 comprises 14 residues. The CDR3 DNA follows: TGTGCCAGCAGCCCCGACAGGGGTAACACTGAAGCTTTCTTT. Amino acids: CASSPDRGNTEAFF.

This rearrangement joins TRBV5-1 to TRBJ1-1; 8 nucleotides agree with TRBD1. This CDR3 region has 13 residues. With 4 bases clipped from V and 6 bases from J, the junction kept 5 bases outside the gene matches. The germline V gene has CDR1 SGHRS and CDR2 YFSETQ. Here the CDR3 DNA reads TGCGCCAGCAGCATTGGACAGGGAGCTGAAGCTTTCTTT. Encoded protein: CASSIGQGAEAFF.

The chain carries TRBV18 and TRBJ2-2, with 9 bases identical to TRBD2. Germline CDR1 KGHSH, CDR2 LQKENI. The V gene end was trimmed by 2 bases and the J gene end by 1 base; junction bases not matched to a gene: 2. This CDR3 comprises 16 residues. DNA of the CDR3: TGTGCCAGCTCACCATTAGCGGGAGTGAACACCGGGGAGCTGTTTTTT. Encoded protein: CASSPLAGVNTGELFF.

The chain combines TRBV5-5 with TRBJ1-3, with D possibly TRBD1 on 5 matching bases. With 2 bases removed from V and 0 bases from J, the gap between germline ends came to 15 bases. Germline V gene lookup returns CDR1 SGHKS and CDR2 YYEKEE (reference sequence). This CDR3 is 17 amino acids long. The chain's CDR3 is CASSLSPGRGSGNTIYF. The CDR3 DNA sequence: TGTGCCAGCAGCTTAAGTCCGGGACGGGGCTCTGGAAACACCATATATTTT.